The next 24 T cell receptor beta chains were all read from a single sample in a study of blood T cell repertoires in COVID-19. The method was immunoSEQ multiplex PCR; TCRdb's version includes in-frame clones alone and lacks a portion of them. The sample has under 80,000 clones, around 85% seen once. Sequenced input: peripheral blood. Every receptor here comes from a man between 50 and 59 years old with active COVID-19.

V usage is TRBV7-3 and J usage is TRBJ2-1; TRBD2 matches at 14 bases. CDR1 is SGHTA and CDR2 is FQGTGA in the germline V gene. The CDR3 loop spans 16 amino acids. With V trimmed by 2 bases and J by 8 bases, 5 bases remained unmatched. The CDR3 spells CASSLYGTSGSHEQFF. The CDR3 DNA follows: TGTGCCAGCAGCTTATATGGGACTAGCGGGAGTCATGAGCAGTTCTTC.

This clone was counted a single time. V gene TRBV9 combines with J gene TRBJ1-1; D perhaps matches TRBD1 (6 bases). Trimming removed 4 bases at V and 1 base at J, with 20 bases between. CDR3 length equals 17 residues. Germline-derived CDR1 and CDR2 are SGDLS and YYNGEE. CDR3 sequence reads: CASSPRVDRFGNTEAFF. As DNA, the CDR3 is TGTGCCAGCAGCCCCCGCGTCGACAGGTTTGGGAACACTGAAGCTTTCTTT.

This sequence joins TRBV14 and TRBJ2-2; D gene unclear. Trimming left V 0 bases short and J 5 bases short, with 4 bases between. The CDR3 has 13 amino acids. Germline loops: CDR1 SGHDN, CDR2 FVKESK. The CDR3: CASSQDITGELFF. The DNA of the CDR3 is TGTGCCAGCAGCCAAGATATAACCGGGGAGCTGTTTTTT.

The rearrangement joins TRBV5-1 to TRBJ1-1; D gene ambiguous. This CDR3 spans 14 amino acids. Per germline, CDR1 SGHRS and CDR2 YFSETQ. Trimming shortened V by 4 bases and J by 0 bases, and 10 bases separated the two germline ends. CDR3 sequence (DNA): TGCGCCAGCAGCGGGAGGGATGTGAACACTGAAGCTTTCTTT. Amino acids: CASSGRDVNTEAFF.

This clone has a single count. The CDR3 reads CATTLQGVLQPQHF. The DNA for the CDR3 is TGTGCCACCACCCTACAGGGAGTCCTACAGCCCCAGCATTTT. The genes are TRBV24-1 and TRBJ1-5; tentative D call: TRBD1 (6 bases). In germline, CDR1 is KGHDR, CDR2 SFDVKD. The V end lost 8 bases, the J end lost 7 bases, and 17 bases lay between the germline ends. The CDR3 length is 14 residues.

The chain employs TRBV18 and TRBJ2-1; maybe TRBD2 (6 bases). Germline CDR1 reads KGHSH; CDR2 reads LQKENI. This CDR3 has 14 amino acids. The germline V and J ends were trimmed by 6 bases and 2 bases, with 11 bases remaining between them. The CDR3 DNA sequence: TGTGCCAGCTCCCGCGCGGGAACCTACAATGAGCAGTTCTTC. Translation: CASSRAGTYNEQFF.

For the CDR3, the DNA is TGTGCCAGCAGTTTATCCTTGCGGAACACTGAAGCTTTCTTT. This sequence encodes CASSLSLRNTEAFF. The V and J genes are TRBV28 and TRBJ1-1; D remains unclear. This CDR3 spans 14 amino acids. V shed 1 base and J shed 1 base, with 7 bases lying between them. CDR1 and CDR2 from the germline V gene are MDHEN and SYDVKM.

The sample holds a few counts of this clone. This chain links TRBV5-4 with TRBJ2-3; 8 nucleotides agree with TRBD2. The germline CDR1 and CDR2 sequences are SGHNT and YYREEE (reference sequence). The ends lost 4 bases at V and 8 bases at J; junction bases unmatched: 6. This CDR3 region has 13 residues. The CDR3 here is CASSQTGGATQYF. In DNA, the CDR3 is TGTGCCAGCAGCCAAACGGGAGGGGCTACGCAGTATTTT.

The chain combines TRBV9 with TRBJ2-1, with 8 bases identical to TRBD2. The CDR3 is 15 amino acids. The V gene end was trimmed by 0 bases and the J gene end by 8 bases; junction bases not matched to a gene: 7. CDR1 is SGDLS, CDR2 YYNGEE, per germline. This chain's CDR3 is CASSVEPGRAHEQFF. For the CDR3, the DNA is TGTGCCAGCAGCGTAGAACCCGGGAGGGCCCATGAGCAGTTCTTC.

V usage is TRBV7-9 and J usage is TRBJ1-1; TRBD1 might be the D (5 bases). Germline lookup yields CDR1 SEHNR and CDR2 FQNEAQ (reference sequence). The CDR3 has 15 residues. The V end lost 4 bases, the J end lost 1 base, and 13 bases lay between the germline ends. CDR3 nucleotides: TGTGCCAGCAGCTCGCCGCCAGGGTGGAACACTGAAGCTTTCTTT. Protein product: CASSSPPGWNTEAFF.

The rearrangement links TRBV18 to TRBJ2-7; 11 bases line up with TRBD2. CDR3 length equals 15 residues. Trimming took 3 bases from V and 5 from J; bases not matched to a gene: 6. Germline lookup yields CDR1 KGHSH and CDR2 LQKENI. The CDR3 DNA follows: TGTGCCAGCTCACCCATGACTAGCGGGGTACACGAGCAGTACTTC. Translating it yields CASSPMTSGVHEQYF.

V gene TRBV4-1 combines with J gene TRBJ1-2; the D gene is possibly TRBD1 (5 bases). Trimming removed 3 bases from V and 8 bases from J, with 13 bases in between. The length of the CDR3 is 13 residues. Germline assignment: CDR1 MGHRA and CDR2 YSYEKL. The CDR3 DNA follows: TGCGCCAGCAGCCAGGACAACTCTGGGGGCTACACCTTC. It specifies CASSQDNSGGYTF.

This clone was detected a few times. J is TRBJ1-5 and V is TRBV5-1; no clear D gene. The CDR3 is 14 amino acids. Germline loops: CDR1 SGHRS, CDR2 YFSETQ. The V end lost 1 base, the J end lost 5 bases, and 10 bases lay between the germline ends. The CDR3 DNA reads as TGCGCCAGCAGCTTGTCGGGTACCGATCAGCCCCAGCATTTT. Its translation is CASSLSGTDQPQHF. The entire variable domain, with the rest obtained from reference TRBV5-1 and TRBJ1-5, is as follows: KAGVTQTPRYLIKTRGQQVTLSCSPISGHRSVSWYQQTPGQGLQFLFEYFSETQRNKGNFPGRFSGRQFSNSRSEMNVSTLELGDSALYLCASSLSGTDQPQHFGDGTRLSIL.

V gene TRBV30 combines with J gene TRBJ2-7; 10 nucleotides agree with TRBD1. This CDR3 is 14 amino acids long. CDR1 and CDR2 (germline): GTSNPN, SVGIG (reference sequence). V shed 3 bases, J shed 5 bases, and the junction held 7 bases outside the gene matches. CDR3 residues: CAWRRQGAWNEQYF. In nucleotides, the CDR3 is TGTGCCTGGAGAAGACAGGGGGCCTGGAACGAGCAGTACTTC.

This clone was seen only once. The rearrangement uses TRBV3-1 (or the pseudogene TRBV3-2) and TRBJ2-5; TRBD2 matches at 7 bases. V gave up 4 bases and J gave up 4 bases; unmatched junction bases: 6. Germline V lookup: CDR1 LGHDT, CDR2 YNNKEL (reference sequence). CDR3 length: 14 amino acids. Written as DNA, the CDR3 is TGTGCCAGCAGCCTAAGAGGCGGGGGAGAGACCCAGTACTTC. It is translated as CASSLRGGGETQYF.

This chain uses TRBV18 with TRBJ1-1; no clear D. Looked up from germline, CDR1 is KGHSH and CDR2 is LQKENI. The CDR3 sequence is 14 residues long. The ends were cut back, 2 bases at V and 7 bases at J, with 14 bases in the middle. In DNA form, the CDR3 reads TGTGCCAGCTCACCAAGTGTAGTTAGAGATGAAGCTTTCTTT. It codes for CASSPSVVRDEAFF. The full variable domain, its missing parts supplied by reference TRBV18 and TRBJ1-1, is NAGVMQNPRHLVRRRGQEARLRCSPMKGHSHVYWYRQLPEEGLKFMVYLQKENIIDESGMPKERFSAEFPKEGPSILRIQQVVRGDSAAYFCASSPSVVRDEAFFGQGTRLTVV.

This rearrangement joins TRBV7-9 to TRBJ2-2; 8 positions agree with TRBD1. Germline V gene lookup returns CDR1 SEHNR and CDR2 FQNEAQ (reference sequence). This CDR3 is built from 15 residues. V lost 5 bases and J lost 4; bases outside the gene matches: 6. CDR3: CASSPDRVGTGELFF. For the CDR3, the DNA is TGTGCCAGCAGCCCGGACAGGGTGGGCACCGGGGAGCTGTTTTTT. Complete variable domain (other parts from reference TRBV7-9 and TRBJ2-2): DTGVSQNPRHKITKRGQNVTFRCDPISEHNRLYWYRQTLGQGPEFLTYFQNEAQLEKSRLLSDRFSAERPKGSFSTLEIQRTEQGDSAMYLCASSPDRVGTGELFFGEGSRLTVL.

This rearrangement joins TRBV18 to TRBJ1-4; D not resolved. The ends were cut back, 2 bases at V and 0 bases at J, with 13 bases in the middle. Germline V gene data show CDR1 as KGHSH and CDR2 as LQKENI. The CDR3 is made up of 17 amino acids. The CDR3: CASSPSMIHATNEKLFF. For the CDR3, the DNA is TGTGCCAGCTCACCAAGCATGATTCATGCAACTAATGAAAAACTGTTTTTT.

This CDR3 is CLYPRDTEAFF. The CDR3 DNA reads as TGCCTTTATCCGAGGGACACTGAAGCTTTCTTT. The rearrangement uses TRBV20-1 and TRBJ1-1; no firm D call. The germline V gene encodes CDR1 DFQATT and CDR2 SNEGSKA (reference sequence). This CDR3 is built from 11 residues.

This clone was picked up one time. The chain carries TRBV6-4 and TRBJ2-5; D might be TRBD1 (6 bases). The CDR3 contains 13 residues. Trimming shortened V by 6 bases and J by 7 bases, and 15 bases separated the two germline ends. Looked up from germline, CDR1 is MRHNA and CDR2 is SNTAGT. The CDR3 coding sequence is TGTGCCAGCAGCGCGGACAGCGGCGGGACCCAGTACTTC. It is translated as CASSADSGGTQYF.

This CDR3 is CASSGTSGASGELFF. As DNA, the CDR3 is TGTGCCAGCTCCGGGACTAGCGGGGCTTCCGGGGAGCTGTTTTTT. This sequence joins TRBV11-2 and TRBJ2-2; the match to TRBD2 covers 13 bases. The CDR3 loop spans 15 amino acids. V trimming: 8 bases; J trimming: 6 bases; junction bases outside the gene matches: 6. Germline loops: CDR1 SGHAT, CDR2 FQNNGV.

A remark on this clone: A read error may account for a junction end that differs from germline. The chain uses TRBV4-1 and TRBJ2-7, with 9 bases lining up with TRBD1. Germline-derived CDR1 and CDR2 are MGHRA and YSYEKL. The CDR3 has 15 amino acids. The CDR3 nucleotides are TGCGCCAGCACCCAAGCCCGGGACAGGGCTTACGAGCAGTACTTC. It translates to CASTQARDRAYEQYF.

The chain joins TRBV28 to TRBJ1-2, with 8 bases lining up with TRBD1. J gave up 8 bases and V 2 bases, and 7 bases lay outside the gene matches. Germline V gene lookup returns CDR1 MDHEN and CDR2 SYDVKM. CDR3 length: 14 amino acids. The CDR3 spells CASSLRDRGRGYTF. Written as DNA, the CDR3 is TGTGCCAGCAGTTTACGAGACAGGGGCCGCGGCTACACCTTC.

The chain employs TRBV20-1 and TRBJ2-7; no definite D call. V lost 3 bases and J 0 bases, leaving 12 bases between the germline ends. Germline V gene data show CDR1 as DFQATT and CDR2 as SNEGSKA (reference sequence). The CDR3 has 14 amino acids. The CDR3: CSASPTGYSYEQYF. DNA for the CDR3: TGCAGTGCTAGTCCTACCGGGTACTCCTACGAGCAGTACTTC.